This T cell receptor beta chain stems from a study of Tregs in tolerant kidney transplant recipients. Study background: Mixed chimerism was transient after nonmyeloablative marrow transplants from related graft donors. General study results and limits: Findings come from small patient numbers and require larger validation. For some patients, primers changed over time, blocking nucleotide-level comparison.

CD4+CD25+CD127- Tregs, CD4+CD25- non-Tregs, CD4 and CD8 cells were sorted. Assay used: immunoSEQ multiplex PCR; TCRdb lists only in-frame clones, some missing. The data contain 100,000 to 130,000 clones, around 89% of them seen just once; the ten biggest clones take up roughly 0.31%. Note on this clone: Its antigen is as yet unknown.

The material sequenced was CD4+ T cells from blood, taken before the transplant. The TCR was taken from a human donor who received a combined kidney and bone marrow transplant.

CDR3: CASSFLGVGLAGSNEQFF. The CDR3 bases are TGTGCCAGCAGCTTTCTGGGGGTAGGACTAGCGGGGTCGAATGAGCAGTTCTTC. The chain has TRBV7-2 and TRBJ2-1, with 12 positions matching TRBD2. J was trimmed by 7 bases and V by 3 bases; bases with no gene match: 13. The CDR3 is 18 residues long. Germline V gene data show CDR1 as SGHTA and CDR2 as FQGNSA. The full variable domain, its missing parts supplied by reference TRBV7-2 and TRBJ2-1, is GAGVSQSPSNKVTEKGKDVELRCDPISGHTALYWYRQSLGQGLEFLIYFQGNSAPDKSGLPSDRFSAERTGGSVSTLTIQRTQQEDSAVYLCASSFLGVGLAGSNEQFFGPGTRLTVL.